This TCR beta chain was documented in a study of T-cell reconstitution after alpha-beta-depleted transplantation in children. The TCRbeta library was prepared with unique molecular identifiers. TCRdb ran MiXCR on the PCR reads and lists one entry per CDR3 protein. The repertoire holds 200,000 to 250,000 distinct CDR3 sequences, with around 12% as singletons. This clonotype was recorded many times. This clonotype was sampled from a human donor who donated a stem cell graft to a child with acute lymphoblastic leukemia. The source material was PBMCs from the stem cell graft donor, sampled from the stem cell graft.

The CDR3 bases are TGCGCCAGCAGCTTGGAAGAAAACATTCAGTACTTC. Translation: CASSLEENIQYF. V usage is TRBV5-1 and J usage is TRBJ2-4; D ambiguous. V gave up 0 bases and J gave up 5 bases, with 3 bases separating them. The CDR3 is 12 amino acids. Germline loops: CDR1 SGHRS, CDR2 YFSETQ.